The 27 T cell receptor beta chains reported below all come from one sample, sequenced in a study of OX40 agonist ivuxolimab in advanced cancers. Produced via immunoSEQ multiplex PCR; TCRdb's table is partial and in-frame only. Of 43,000 or so clones in the sample, more than 70% were seen once. The sample consisted of CD4+ or CD8+ T cells sorted from blood, taken in a trial of the OX40 agonist ivuxolimab. These receptor sequences come from an adult with an advanced solid tumor such as melanoma, head and neck, liver or kidney cancer.

The J gene is TRBJ2-2, the V gene TRBV7-9; D is unresolved. Germline V lookup: CDR1 SEHNR, CDR2 FQNEAQ (reference sequence). V was pared by 0 bases and J by 2 bases, with 4 bases between. CDR3 size: 14 residues. DNA for the CDR3: TGTGCCAGCAGCTTAGCCGGAAACACCGGGGAGCTGTTTTTT. This gives the protein CASSLAGNTGELFF.

Written as DNA, the CDR3 is TGTGCCAGCAGCCGGGACCTAACCCGAAATGAGCAGTTCTTC. Protein: CASSRDLTRNEQFF. V usage is TRBV11-3 and J usage is TRBJ2-1, with D possibly called TRBD1 or TRBD2 (5 bases each). V lost 5 bases and J lost 7, with 15 bases in between. The CDR3 is made up of 14 amino acids. Germline V gives CDR1 SGHNT, CDR2 YENEEA.

J is TRBJ2-7 and V is TRBV5-1, with D perhaps matching TRBD1 (5 bases). Germline-derived CDR1 and CDR2 are SGHRS and YFSETQ. This CDR3 is built from 13 residues. V gave up 0 bases and J gave up 6 bases, with 10 bases separating them. For the CDR3, the DNA is TGCGCCAGCAGCTTGGCGGTGGGGCTCGAGCAGTACTTC. This gives the protein CASSLAVGLEQYF.

This clone was found once. The chain links TRBV5-1 to TRBJ2-7, with 10 bases matching TRBD1. There are 15 residues in the CDR3. Germline lookup yields CDR1 SGHRS and CDR2 YFSETQ. V shed 8 bases, J shed 5 bases, and the junction held 13 bases outside the gene matches. The CDR3: CARKGKPGQGNEQYF. DNA of the CDR3: TGCGCCAGGAAAGGAAAGCCGGGACAGGGGAACGAGCAGTACTTC.

The gene calls are TRBV29-1 and TRBJ1-3; tentatively, D is TRBD1 (5 bases). The CDR3 length is 14 residues. Trimming removed 3 bases at V and 0 bases at J, with 9 bases between. The germline V gene encodes CDR1 SQVTM and CDR2 ANQGSEA. The chain's CDR3 is CSVEIGASGNTIYF. CDR3 DNA sequence: TGCAGCGTTGAGATCGGGGCCTCTGGAAACACCATATATTTT.

Turning to this clone: An end of the junction differs from the germline gene, which may be a read error. This chain uses TRBV6-1 with TRBJ2-2; D ambiguous. Per germline, CDR1 MNHNS and CDR2 SASEGT. CDR3 length equals 14 residues. This CDR3 is CASCEQVNTGELFF. The CDR3 DNA reads TGTGCCAGCTGTGAACAAGTAAACACCGGGGAGCTGTTTTTT.

This chain connects TRBV9 to TRBJ2-1, with 11 bases identical to TRBD1. CDR1 is SGDLS and CDR2 is YYNGEE in the germline V gene. CDR3 size: 14 residues. Unmatched junction bases numbered 6, after V lost 3 bases and J lost 10 bases. The CDR3, as DNA: TGTGCCAGCAGCGCCCGGACAGGGGGCGGCGAGCAGTTCTTC. This encodes CASSARTGGGEQFF. Together with reference TRBV9 and TRBJ2-1, the CDR3 gives the full variable domain: DSGVTQTPKHLITATGQRVTLRCSPRSGDLSVYWYQQSLDQGLQFLIQYYNGEERAKGNILERFSAQQFPDLHSELNLSSLELGDSALYFCASSARTGGGEQFFGPGTRLTVL.

This chain uses TRBV5-1 with TRBJ2-5, with 10 nucleotides matching TRBD1. The DNA matches TRBJ2-7 better at its end, which makes the J call doubtful. Germline-derived CDR1 and CDR2 are SGHRS and YFSETQ. The CDR3 spans 15 residues. CDR3 loop: CASSIRDRGIHEQYF. Here the CDR3 DNA reads TGCGCCAGCAGCATCCGGGACAGGGGTATCCACGAGCAGTACTTC.

This clone has a handful of counts. This sequence joins TRBV25-1 and TRBJ1-6; TRBD1 might be the D (5 bases). The CDR3 is 12 amino acids. V was shortened by 8 bases and J by 9 bases, with 11 bases between the two germline ends. Germline values: CDR1 MGHDK, CDR2 SYGVNS. The CDR3 coding sequence is TGTGCCAGCGGGACGGGGCGTTCACCCCTCCACTTT. Translating it yields CASGTGRSPLHF.

This chain links TRBV28 with TRBJ1-2; maybe TRBD1 (5 bases). The CDR3 is 12 residues long. Germline loops: CDR1 MDHEN, CDR2 SYDVKM. V lost 5 bases to trimming and J lost 11 bases, with 15 bases between them. The CDR3 coding sequence is TGTGCCAGCAGTGCCGGGACCCTAACATACACCTTC. Protein product: CASSAGTLTYTF.

The V call is TRBV5-4, the J call TRBJ1-4; D perhaps matches TRBD1 (6 bases). Germline assignment: CDR1 SGHNT and CDR2 YYREEE (reference sequence). The CDR3 contains 13 residues. With 4 bases removed from V and 8 bases from J, the gap between germline ends came to 12 bases. For the CDR3, the DNA is TGTGCCAGCAGCGACGGACAGAACGAAAAACTGTTTTTT. Translation gives CASSDGQNEKLFF.

The J gene is TRBJ2-7, the V gene TRBV2; TRBD1 might be the D (5 bases). Germline-derived CDR1 and CDR2 are SNHLY and FYNNEI. This CDR3 comprises 13 residues. V lost 5 bases, J lost 4 bases, and 12 bases lay in between. CDR3 DNA sequence: TGTGCCAGCAGTCGGTCCAGGGATTACGAGCAGTACTTC. Protein product: CASSRSRDYEQYF.

The V call is TRBV29-1, the J call TRBJ1-1; no definite D call. Trimming took off 7 bases at V and 0 bases at J, with 6 bases between the two ends. The CDR3 has 11 residues. Germline loops: CDR1 SQVTM, CDR2 ANQGSEA. The CDR3 DNA is TGCAGCGCTCTACTGAACACTGAAGCTTTCTTT. It yields the protein CSALLNTEAFF.

This chain connects TRBV7-4 to TRBJ1-3, with D unresolved. V was clipped by 1 base and J by 2 bases, with 9 bases between them. CDR1 and CDR2 from the germline V gene are SGHVT and SQSDAQ. This CDR3 has 15 amino acids. The CDR3 sequence: CASSLVRGAGNTIYF. CDR3 DNA sequence: TGTGCCAGCAGCTTAGTTCGGGGAGCTGGAAACACCATATATTTT.

The gene calls are TRBV5-1 and TRBJ2-1; D not resolved. Trimming removed 9 bases at V and 0 bases at J, with 10 bases between. The CDR3 is 13 residues long. Germline lookup yields CDR1 SGHRS and CDR2 YFSETQ. In nucleotides, the CDR3 is TGCGCCACGAGACCCGACTCCTACAATGAGCAGTTCTTC. As protein: CATRPDSYNEQFF.

The rearrangement joins TRBV28 to TRBJ1-1; possibly TRBD1 for D (6 bases). The CDR3 totals 15 residues. In germline, CDR1 is MDHEN, CDR2 SYDVKM. Trimming shortened V by 6 bases and J by 3 bases, and 17 bases separated the two germline ends. The DNA for the CDR3 is TGTGCCAGCAGGCCCTATGGGGGCCGGTACACTGAAGCTTTCTTT. It codes for CASRPYGGRYTEAFF. The full variable domain, rest sourced from reference TRBV28 and TRBJ1-1, is DVKVTQSSRYLVKRTGEKVFLECVQDMDHENMFWYRQDPGLGLRLIYFSYDVKMKEKGDIPEGYSVSREKKERFSLILESASTNQTSMYLCASRPYGGRYTEAFFGQGTRLTVV.

This chain connects TRBV9 to TRBJ2-3; D perhaps matches TRBD2 (6 bases). The germline gives CDR1 SGDLS, CDR2 YYNGEE. V lost 4 bases and J 5 bases, leaving 17 bases between the germline ends. The CDR3 contains 15 residues. The DNA for the CDR3 is TGTGCCAGCAGCCTTGGAGGGCACGGTGGAGATACGCAGTATTTT. Residues: CASSLGGHGGDTQYF.

The chain recombines TRBV2 with TRBJ2-5; D uncertain. V lost 6 bases to trimming and J lost 1 base, with 3 bases between them. CDR1 SNHLY and CDR2 FYNNEI come from the germline V gene. CDR3 length: 11 residues. CDR3 in DNA: TGTGCCAGCAGGGTCCAAGAGACCCAGTACTTC. Amino acids: CASRVQETQYF.

The rearrangement joins TRBV7-3 to TRBJ2-5, with 9 nucleotides matching TRBD1. V was pared by 4 bases and J by 3 bases, with 0 bases of the junction left unmatched. Germline assignment: CDR1 SGHTA and CDR2 FQGTGA. The CDR3 is 13 residues long. CDR3 DNA: TGTGCCAGCAGCTGGACAGGGGAAGAGACCCAGTACTTC. This encodes CASSWTGEETQYF.

The chain is built from TRBV30 and TRBJ2-1; D possibly corresponds to TRBD1 (7 bases). Germline V CDR1 and CDR2: GTSNPN, SVGIG (reference sequence). V gave up 2 bases and J gave up 1 base, with 12 bases separating them. The CDR3 is 15 residues long. The CDR3, as DNA: TGTGCCTGGAGTAGGCAGGGGGGATCCTACAATGAGCAGTTCTTC. It is translated as CAWSRQGGSYNEQFF.

The gene calls are TRBV18 and TRBJ2-7; 10 nucleotides line up with TRBD2. With 1 base clipped from V and 5 bases from J, the junction kept 2 bases outside the gene matches. The CDR3 is 14 amino acids. Per germline, CDR1 KGHSH and CDR2 LQKENI. This CDR3 reads CASSPRTSGNEQYF. The CDR3, as DNA: TGTGCCAGCTCACCACGGACTAGCGGTAACGAGCAGTACTTC.

The rearrangement uses TRBV5-4 and TRBJ2-1; D may be TRBD1 (6 bases). V shed 4 bases and J shed 7 bases, with 18 bases lying between them. CDR1 and CDR2 (germline): SGHNT, YYREEE (reference sequence). The CDR3 totals 15 residues. CDR3 in DNA: TGTGCCAGCAGCCACGAAAACAGGGCAGGGAATGAGCAGTTCTTC. Translating it yields CASSHENRAGNEQFF. The complete variable domain, with remaining parts taken from reference TRBV5-4 and TRBJ2-1, reads ETGVTQSPTHLIKTRGQQVTLRCSSQSGHNTVSWYQQALGQGPQFIFQYYREEENGRGNFPPRFSGLQFPNYSSELNVNALELDDSALYLCASSHENRAGNEQFFGPGTRLTVL.

V and J are TRBV6-5 and TRBJ2-7; 9 bases line up with TRBD1. In germline, CDR1 is MNHEY, CDR2 SVGAGI. There are 13 residues in the CDR3. With V trimmed by 4 bases and J by 5 bases, 3 bases remained unmatched. CDR3 in amino acids: CASSWGQGDEQYF. The CDR3 nucleotides read TGTGCCAGCAGTTGGGGACAGGGCGACGAGCAGTACTTC.

With regard to this clone: The sample holds other DNA sequences that translate to the same CDR3. The chain employs TRBV5-1 and TRBJ2-7; 8 nucleotides line up with TRBD1. The CDR3 sequence is 14 residues long. Trimming at V came to 4 bases and at J to 4 bases, leaving 7 bases not matched to a gene. Germline CDR1 is SGHRS and CDR2 is YFSETQ. The CDR3 DNA follows: TGCGCCAGCAGCATCGACAGGGGTCAATACGAGCAGTACTTC. This sequence encodes CASSIDRGQYEQYF.

The V and J genes are TRBV21-1 and TRBJ2-2. TRBV21-1 is marked as a pseudogene. The CDR3 spans 20 residues. CDR3 DNA: TGTGCCAGCAGCAGGCCCCCCGCTAACGGGAGGAACAGGGGCACCGGGGAGCTGTTTTTT. Residues: CASSRPPANGRNRGTGELFF.

This clone was found a few times. The chain joins TRBV7-3 to TRBJ1-1, with D hard to call. Per the germline V gene, CDR1 is SGHTA and CDR2 is FQGTGA. The CDR3 spans 14 residues. Trimming took 6 bases from V and 6 from J, leaving 17 bases between them. CDR3 loop: CASSQSQASPEAFF. The CDR3 DNA follows: TGTGCCAGCAGTCAGTCCCAGGCTTCGCCTGAAGCTTTCTTT.

The chain is built from TRBV7-2 and TRBJ2-7, with D possibly matching TRBD1 (7 bases). Per the germline V gene, CDR1 is SGHTA and CDR2 is FQGNSA. Trimming took 3 bases from V and 3 from J, leaving 12 bases between them. This CDR3 is built from 14 residues. DNA of the CDR3: TGTGCCAGCAGCTTCCAGGGGGGCGACTACGAGCAGTACTTC. Its translation: CASSFQGGDYEQYF.